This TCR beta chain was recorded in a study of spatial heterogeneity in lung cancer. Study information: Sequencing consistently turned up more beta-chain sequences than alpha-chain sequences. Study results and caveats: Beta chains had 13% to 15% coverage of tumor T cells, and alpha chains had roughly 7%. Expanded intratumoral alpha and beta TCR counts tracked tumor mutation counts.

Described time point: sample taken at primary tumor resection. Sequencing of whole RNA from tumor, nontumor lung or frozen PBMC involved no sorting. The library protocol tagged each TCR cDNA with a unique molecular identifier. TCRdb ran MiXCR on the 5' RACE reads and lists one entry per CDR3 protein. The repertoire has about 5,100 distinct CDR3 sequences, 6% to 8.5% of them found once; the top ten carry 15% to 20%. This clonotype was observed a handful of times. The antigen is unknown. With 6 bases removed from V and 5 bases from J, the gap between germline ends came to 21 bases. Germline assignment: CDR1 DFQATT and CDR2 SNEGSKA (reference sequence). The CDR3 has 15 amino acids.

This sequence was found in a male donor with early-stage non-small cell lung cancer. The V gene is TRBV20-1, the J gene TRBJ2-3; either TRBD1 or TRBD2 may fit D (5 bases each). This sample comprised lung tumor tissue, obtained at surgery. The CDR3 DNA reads TGCAGTGCCCACCGGGACGGCGGATCGAGAGATACGCAGTATTTT. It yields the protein CSAHRDGGSRDTQYF.